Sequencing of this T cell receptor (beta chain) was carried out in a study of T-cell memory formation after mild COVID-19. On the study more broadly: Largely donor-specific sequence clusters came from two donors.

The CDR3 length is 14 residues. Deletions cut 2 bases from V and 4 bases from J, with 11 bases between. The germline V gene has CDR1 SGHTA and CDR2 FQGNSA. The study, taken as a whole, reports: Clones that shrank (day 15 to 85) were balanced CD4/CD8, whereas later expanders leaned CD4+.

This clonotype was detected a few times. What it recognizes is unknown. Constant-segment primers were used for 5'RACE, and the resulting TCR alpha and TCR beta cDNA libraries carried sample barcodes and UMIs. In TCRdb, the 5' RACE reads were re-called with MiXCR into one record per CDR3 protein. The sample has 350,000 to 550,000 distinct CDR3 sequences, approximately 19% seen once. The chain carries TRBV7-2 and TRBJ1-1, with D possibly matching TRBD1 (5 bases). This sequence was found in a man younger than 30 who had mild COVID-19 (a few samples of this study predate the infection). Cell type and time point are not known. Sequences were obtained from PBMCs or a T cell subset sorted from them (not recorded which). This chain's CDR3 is CASSLKLGGTEAFF. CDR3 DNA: TGTGCCAGCAGCTTAAAACTGGGGGGCACTGAAGCTTTCTTT.